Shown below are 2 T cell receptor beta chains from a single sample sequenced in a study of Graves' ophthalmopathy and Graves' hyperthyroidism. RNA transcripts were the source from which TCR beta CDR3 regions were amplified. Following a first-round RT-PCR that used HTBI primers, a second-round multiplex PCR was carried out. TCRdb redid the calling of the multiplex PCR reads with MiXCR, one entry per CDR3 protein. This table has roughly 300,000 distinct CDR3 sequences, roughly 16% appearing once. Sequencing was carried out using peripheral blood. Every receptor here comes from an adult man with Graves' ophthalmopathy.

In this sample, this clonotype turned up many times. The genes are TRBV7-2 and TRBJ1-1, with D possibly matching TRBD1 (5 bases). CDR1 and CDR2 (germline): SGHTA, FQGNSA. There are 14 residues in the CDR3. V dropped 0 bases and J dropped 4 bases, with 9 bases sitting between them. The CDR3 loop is CASSLAGAFTEAFF. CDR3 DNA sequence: TGTGCCAGCAGCTTAGCAGGGGCTTTCACTGAAGCTTTCTTT.

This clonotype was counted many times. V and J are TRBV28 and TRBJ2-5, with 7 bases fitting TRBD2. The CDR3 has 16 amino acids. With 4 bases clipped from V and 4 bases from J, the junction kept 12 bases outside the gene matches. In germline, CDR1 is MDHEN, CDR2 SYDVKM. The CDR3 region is CASSSPSGGGGETQYF. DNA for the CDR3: TGTGCCAGCAGTTCTCCGTCGGGGGGAGGAGGAGAGACCCAGTACTTC.